Below are 21 T cell receptor beta chains sequenced from a single sample in a study of OX40 agonist ivuxolimab in advanced cancers. The repertoire was sequenced with immunoSEQ multiplex PCR; TCRdb's copy has only in-frame clones and lacks some. Here the sample spans 90,000 to 95,000 clones, around 87% being singletons. Sequencing was performed on CD4+ or CD8+ T cells sorted from blood, taken in a trial of the OX40 agonist ivuxolimab. The source of these receptors is an adult with an advanced solid tumor such as melanoma, head and neck, liver or kidney cancer.

This clone occurred a few times. The chain couples TRBV30 to TRBJ2-4; TRBD2 agrees at 11 bases. The V segment lost 2 bases and the J segment 0 bases; nucleotides outside the gene matches: 3. This CDR3 spans 16 amino acids. Germline V gene sequence: CDR1 GTSNPN, CDR2 SVGIG (reference sequence). The CDR3 DNA follows: TGTGCCTGGAGTAAAGGACTAGCGGGAGCCAAAAACATTCAGTACTTC. Translation: CAWSKGLAGAKNIQYF.

This chain connects TRBV7-6 to TRBJ2-7, with D unclear. The ends were cut back, 5 bases at V and 6 bases at J, with 14 bases in the middle. The germline CDR1 and CDR2 sequences are SGHVS and FNYEAQ. This CDR3 has 13 amino acids. CDR3 in DNA: TGTGCCAGCAGCCCCTTCGTGGGTACCGAGCAGTACTTC. This encodes CASSPFVGTEQYF.

CDR3 amino acids: CASRTGGTGTYEQYF. CDR3 in DNA: TGTGCCAGCAGAACAGGAGGGACAGGGACCTACGAGCAGTACTTC. J is TRBJ2-7 and V is TRBV28; 9 positions agree with TRBD1. The trim removed 6 bases at V and 2 bases at J, leaving 8 bases unmatched. The CDR3 spans 15 residues. Germline CDR1 and CDR2: MDHEN and SYDVKM.

The rearrangement uses TRBV5-1 and TRBJ1-1; 8 nucleotides line up with TRBD1. CDR3 length equals 15 residues. With 0 bases clipped from V and 4 bases from J, the junction kept 5 bases outside the gene matches. The germline gives CDR1 SGHRS, CDR2 YFSETQ. CDR3 sequence: CASSLGQGLGTEAFF. The CDR3 bases are TGCGCCAGCAGCTTGGGACAGGGGTTGGGCACTGAAGCTTTCTTT.

This clone was seen just once. The V gene is TRBV5-5, the J gene TRBJ2-7; TRBD2 aligns across 16 bases. V lost 4 bases, J lost 1 base, and 8 bases stayed unmatched. The germline CDR1 and CDR2 sequences are SGHKS and YYEKEE (reference sequence). The length of the CDR3 is 18 residues. CDR3 amino acids: CASSKGLAGGFTSYEQYF. The CDR3 nucleotides read TGTGCCAGCAGCAAGGGACTAGCGGGAGGGTTTACATCCTACGAGCAGTACTTC. Supplemented by reference TRBV5-5 and TRBJ2-7, the full variable domain reads DAGVTQSPTHLIKTRGQQVTLRCSPISGHKSVSWYQQVLGQGPQFIFQYYEKEERGRGNFPDRFSARQFPNYSSELNVNALLLGDSALYLCASSKGLAGGFTSYEQYFGPGTRLTVT.

The CDR3 is CASEGGGNQPQHF. CDR3 nucleotide sequence: TGCGCCAGCGAGGGGGGGGGAAATCAGCCCCAGCATTTT. The chain couples TRBV10-2 to TRBJ1-5; D is perhaps TRBD1 (6 bases). The CDR3 is made up of 13 amino acids. The V end was cut by 8 bases, the J end by 4 bases, with 12 bases between. Germline V gene lookup returns CDR1 WSHSY and CDR2 SAAADI.

The J gene is TRBJ2-1, the V gene TRBV2; D is perhaps TRBD2 (6 bases). The CDR3 covers 16 residues. V was trimmed by 1 base and J by 6 bases, leaving 16 bases between them. CDR1 is SNHLY and CDR2 is FYNNEI in the germline V gene. CDR3 coding DNA: TGTGCCAGCAGTGAAGTGAGAAGGACTAAACCCAATGAGCAGTTCTTC. Translated, it gives CASSEVRRTKPNEQFF.

Worth noting for this clone: The same CDR3 can be traced to other DNA sequences in this sample. V usage is TRBV18 and J usage is TRBJ2-7; the match to TRBD2 covers 7 bases. The CDR3 runs 14 residues. V lost 2 bases, J lost 0 bases, and 1 base stayed unmatched. CDR1 and CDR2 (germline): KGHSH, LQKENI. The CDR3 region is CASSPGGSSYEQYF. The CDR3 DNA follows: TGTGCCAGCTCACCAGGCGGGAGCTCCTACGAGCAGTACTTC.

Worth noting for this clone: It is unclear where the CDR3 begins or ends on the DNA, so no DNA is shown, and the CDR3 is as TCRdb lists it. The rearrangement links TRBV29-1 to TRBJ1-3. Germline lookup yields CDR1 SQVTM and CDR2 ANQGSEA. The CDR3 is 11 amino acids in total, end residues counted. The CDR3 region is CSVGDGSGEGF.

CDR3 DNA: TGTGCCAGCAGCGCCGACGGAGCGGTCTACAATGAGCAGTTCTTC. This codes for CASSADGAVYNEQFF. The rearrangement joins TRBV9 to TRBJ2-1; D is perhaps TRBD2 (5 bases). Germline V gene data show CDR1 as SGDLS and CDR2 as YYNGEE. V dropped 3 bases and J dropped 3 bases, with 13 bases sitting between them. The CDR3 runs to 15 residues. The full variable domain, its missing parts supplied by reference TRBV9 and TRBJ2-1, is DSGVTQTPKHLITATGQRVTLRCSPRSGDLSVYWYQQSLDQGLQFLIQYYNGEERAKGNILERFSAQQFPDLHSELNLSSLELGDSALYFCASSADGAVYNEQFFGPGTRLTVL.

The V call is TRBV7-3, the J call TRBJ1-5; 8 bases map to TRBD1. Germline loops: CDR1 SGHTA, CDR2 FQGTGA. This CDR3 is built from 16 residues. The trim removed 5 bases at V and 6 bases at J, leaving 12 bases unmatched. CDR3 DNA sequence: TGTGCCAGCAGCCCCCGTAGAACAGGGGGAGTTCAGCCCCAGCATTTT. It translates to CASSPRRTGGVQPQHF.

The rearrangement uses TRBV5-1 and TRBJ1-1; no definite D call. CDR1 and CDR2 (germline): SGHRS, YFSETQ. The CDR3 length is 16 residues. V was trimmed by 4 bases and J by 7 bases, leaving 23 bases between them. CDR3 protein: CASSPRVGGSGSEAFF. The DNA for the CDR3 is TGCGCCAGCAGCCCACGAGTGGGAGGGTCAGGTAGTGAAGCTTTCTTT. Complete variable domain (other parts from reference TRBV5-1 and TRBJ1-1): KAGVTQTPRYLIKTRGQQVTLSCSPISGHRSVSWYQQTPGQGLQFLFEYFSETQRNKGNFPGRFSGRQFSNSRSEMNVSTLELGDSALYLCASSPRVGGSGSEAFFGQGTRLTVV.

This clone was counted a single time. The CDR3 reads CASSTQGGPIETQYF. The CDR3 region has the DNA TGTGCCAGCAGCACACAAGGGGGACCTATAGAGACCCAGTACTTC. The chain has TRBV7-2 and TRBJ2-5, with TRBD1 as a possible D gene (6 bases). V shed 5 bases and J shed 4 bases, with 17 bases lying between them. This CDR3 has 15 amino acids. Germline lookup yields CDR1 SGHTA and CDR2 FQGNSA.

The V gene is TRBV2, the J gene TRBJ2-2, with a weak D call TRBD1 (6 bases). This CDR3 contains 17 residues. CDR1 and CDR2 from the germline V gene are SNHLY and FYNNEI. With 5 bases removed from V and 0 bases from J, the gap between germline ends came to 16 bases. The CDR3 DNA reads as TGTGCCAGCAGTCTTCCGGGACAATTAACGAACACCGGGGAGCTGTTTTTT. Its protein is CASSLPGQLTNTGELFF.

The chain links TRBV29-1 to TRBJ2-7; either TRBD1 or TRBD2 may fit D (5 bases each). CDR3 length: 12 amino acids. Germline CDR1 reads SQVTM; CDR2 reads ANQGSEA. V was clipped by 1 base and J by 3 bases, with 7 bases between them. As DNA, the CDR3 is TGCAGCGTTGAAGCGGGGCGCTACGAGCAGTACTTC. It is translated as CSVEAGRYEQYF.

The sample holds one count of this clone. This rearrangement joins TRBV19 to TRBJ2-2; perhaps TRBD1 as D (5 bases). From germline, CDR1 is LNHDA and CDR2 SQIVND (reference sequence). The CDR3 loop spans 13 amino acids. Between the trimmed V and J ends, which lost 5 bases and 10 bases, there was a span of 14 bases. The CDR3 here is CASSPLQVLELFF. As DNA, the CDR3 is TGTGCCAGTAGTCCCTTACAGGTTCTGGAGCTGTTTTTT.

This clone appeared once. This chain uses TRBV9 with TRBJ2-1; 10 nucleotides align to TRBD2. This CDR3 has 16 amino acids. The germline gives CDR1 SGDLS, CDR2 YYNGEE. The V gene end was trimmed by 0 bases and the J gene end by 7 bases; junction bases not matched to a gene: 7. DNA for the CDR3: TGTGCCAGCAGCGTAGGAAGCGGGAGGGTTAGGAATGAGCAGTTCTTC. Translation: CASSVGSGRVRNEQFF.

The rearrangement uses TRBV5-5 and TRBJ1-2, with D tentatively TRBD1 (6 bases). CDR3 size: 14 residues. V shed 4 bases and J shed 5 bases, with 15 bases lying between them. CDR1 SGHKS and CDR2 YYEKEE come from the germline V gene (reference sequence). In DNA, the CDR3 is TGTGCCAGCAGCCTCTCGGACAGTAGATATGGCTACACCTTC. This sequence encodes CASSLSDSRYGYTF.

The J gene is TRBJ2-4, the V gene TRBV11-3; possible D gene TRBD2, 6 bases. This CDR3 contains 14 residues. Germline V gene lookup returns CDR1 SGHNT and CDR2 YENEEA. V was clipped by 1 base and J by 3 bases, with 7 bases between them. This chain's CDR3 is CASSLGGDKNIQYF. Written as DNA, the CDR3 is TGTGCCAGCAGCTTAGGGGGGGACAAAAACATTCAGTACTTC.

This chain uses TRBV15 with TRBJ2-1; weak D call: TRBD2 (6 bases). Germline V lookup: CDR1 LNHNV, CDR2 YYDKDF (reference sequence). The CDR3 runs 14 residues. Trimming removed 7 bases at V and 5 bases at J, with 15 bases between. CDR3 nucleotides: TGTGCCACCAATCCGGGACTCCACAACAATGAGCAGTTCTTC. This translates into CATNPGLHNNEQFF. Full variable domain (remainder filled in from reference TRBV15 and TRBJ2-1): DAMVIQNPRYQVTQFGKPVTLSCSQTLNHNVMYWYQQKSSQAPKLLFHYYDKDFNNEADTPDNFQSRRPNTSFCFLDIRSPGLGDTAMYLCATNPGLHNNEQFFGPGTRLTVL.

This chain uses TRBV5-6 with TRBJ2-5; a weak D match, TRBD2 (6 bases). V was cut by 5 bases and J by 5 bases, with 22 bases left in between. Germline values: CDR1 SGHDT, CDR2 YYEEEE. This CDR3 region has 16 residues. The CDR3 nucleotides are TGTGCCAGCAGTCAATACGGAGGGCAGGGTCTGGAGACCCAGTACTTC. This gives the protein CASSQYGGQGLETQYF.